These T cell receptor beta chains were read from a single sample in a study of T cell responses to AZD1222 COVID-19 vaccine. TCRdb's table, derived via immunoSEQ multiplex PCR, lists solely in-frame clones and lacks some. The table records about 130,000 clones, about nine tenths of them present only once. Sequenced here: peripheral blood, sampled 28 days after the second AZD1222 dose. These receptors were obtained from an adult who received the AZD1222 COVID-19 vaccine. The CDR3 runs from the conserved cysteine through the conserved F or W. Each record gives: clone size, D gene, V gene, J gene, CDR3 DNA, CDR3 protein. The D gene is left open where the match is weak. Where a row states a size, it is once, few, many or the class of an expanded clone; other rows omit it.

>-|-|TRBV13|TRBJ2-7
TGTGCCAGCAGCTTAGATGGGCGGGACGAGCAGTACTTC
CASSLDGRDEQYF
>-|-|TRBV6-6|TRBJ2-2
TGTGCCAGCAGTCCCCTACGGTTTGACACCGGGGAGCTGTTTTTT
CASSPLRFDTGELFF
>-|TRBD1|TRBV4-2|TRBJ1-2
TGTGCCAGCAGCCGGGACAGGGGAGAGTCGGGCTACACCTTC
CASSRDRGESGYTF
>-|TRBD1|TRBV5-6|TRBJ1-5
TGTGCCAGCAGCACACACAGGGGAGTACGGAATCAGCCCCAGCATTTT
CASSTHRGVRNQPQHF
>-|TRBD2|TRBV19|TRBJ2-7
TGTGCCAGTAGTATTCGGGGGGATTCCTACGAGCAGTACTTC
CASSIRGDSYEQYF
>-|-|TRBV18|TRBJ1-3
TGTGCCAGCTCCCCCGGATTCAGCACTGGAAACACCATATATTTT
CASSPGFSTGNTIYF
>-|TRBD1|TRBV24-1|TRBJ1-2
TGTGCCACCAGTGATCCAGACAGGGGCTATGGCTACACCTTC
CATSDPDRGYGYTF
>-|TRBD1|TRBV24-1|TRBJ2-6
TGTGCCACCCACGGGACAGCTGGGGCCAACGTCCTGACTTTC
CATHGTAGANVLTF
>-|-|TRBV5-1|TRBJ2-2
TGCGCCAGCGAACCCGGGACTGGGAACACCGGGGAGCTGTTTTTT
CASEPGTGNTGELFF
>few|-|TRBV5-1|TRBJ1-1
TGCGCCAGCAGCTTGGACGGAGCCAACACTGAAGCTTTCTTT
CASSLDGANTEAFF
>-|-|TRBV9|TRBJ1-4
TGTGCCAGCAGTCGAGGGGCAGCAACTAATGAAAAACTGTTTTTT
CASSRGAATNEKLFF
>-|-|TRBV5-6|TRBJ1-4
TGTGCCAGCAGCTTGGAAGGGGCTCGTTGGGAAAAACTGTTTTTT
CASSLEGARWEKLFF
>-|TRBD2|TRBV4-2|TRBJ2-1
TGTGCCAGCAGCCAAGTGAGCGGGGGGTACAATGAGCAGTTCTTC
CASSQVSGGYNEQFF
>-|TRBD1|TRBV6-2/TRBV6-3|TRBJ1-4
TGTGCCAGCAGCCCTGACAGGGGCGGAAAACTGTTTTTT
CASSPDRGGKLFF
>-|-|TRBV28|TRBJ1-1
TGTGCCAGCAGTTTGGACAGATACACTGAAGCTTTCTTT
CASSLDRYTEAFF
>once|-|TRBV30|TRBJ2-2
TGTGCCTGGAGACAGGGGAACACCGGGGAGCTGTTTTTT
CAWRQGNTGELFF
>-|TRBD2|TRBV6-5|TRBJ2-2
TGTGCCAGCAGTTTCGTGACTAGCGGGAGGGGGGAGCTGTTTTTT
CASSFVTSGRGELFF
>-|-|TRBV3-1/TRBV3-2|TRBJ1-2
TGTGCCAGCAGCCAAGACACGATTTCCTATGGCTACACCTTC
CASSQDTISYGYTF
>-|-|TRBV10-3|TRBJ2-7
TGTGCCACCTCCTTGGGGGACTACGAGCAGTACTTC
CATSLGDYEQYF
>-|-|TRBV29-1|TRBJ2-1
TGCAGCGCCGTTCCAGGCAATGAGCAGTTCTTC
CSAVPGNEQFF
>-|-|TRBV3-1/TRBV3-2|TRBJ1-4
TGTGCCAGCAGCCACCCCCGGGGGGCAGCTAATGAAAAACTGTTTTTT
CASSHPRGAANEKLFF
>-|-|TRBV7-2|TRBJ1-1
TGTGCCAGCAGCTTAGGGCCGGGGGGAGTTGAAGCTTTCTTT
CASSLGPGGVEAFF
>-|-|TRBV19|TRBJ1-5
TGTGCCAGTAGTATGAGGGCGGACAGCAATCAGCCCCAGCATTTT
CASSMRADSNQPQHF
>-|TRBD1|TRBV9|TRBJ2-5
TGTGCCAGCAGCGTATCAACAGGGGGCGGGGAGACCCAGTACTTC
CASSVSTGGGETQYF
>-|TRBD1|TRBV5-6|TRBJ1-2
TGTGCCAGCAGCTTAACAGGGGGTAATGGCTATGGCTACACCTTC
CASSLTGGNGYGYTF
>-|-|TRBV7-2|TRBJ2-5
TGTGCCAGCAGCTTACAGGCCCAAGAGACCCAGTACTTC
CASSLQAQETQYF
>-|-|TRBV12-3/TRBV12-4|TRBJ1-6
TGTGCCAGCAGTTACGCTAATTCACCCCTCCACTTT
CASSYANSPLHF
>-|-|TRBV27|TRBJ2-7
TGTGCCAGCAGTTTAGCGGGCCCCTACGAGCAGTACTTC
CASSLAGPYEQYF
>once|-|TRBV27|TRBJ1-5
TGTGCCAGCAATCCCAGGTACGATAGCAATCAGCCCCAGCATTTT
CASNPRYDSNQPQHF
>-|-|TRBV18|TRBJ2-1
TGTGCCAGCTCACCACACGGCGCACGGGACTTAGTCTACAATGAGCAGTTCTTC
CASSPHGARDLVYNEQFF
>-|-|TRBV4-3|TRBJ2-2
TGCGCCAGCAGCCAAGAATGGGGGCGCCGGGGCGGGGAGCTGTTTTTT
CASSQEWGRRGGELFF
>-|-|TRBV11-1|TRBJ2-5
TGTGCCAGCAGCTCTCCTAGCGATCGGACCCAGTACTTC
CASSSPSDRTQYF
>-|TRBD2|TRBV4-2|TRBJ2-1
TGTGCCAGCAGCCAAGATGAAGGTAGGACTAGCGGGGGAAATGAGCAGTTCTTC
CASSQDEGRTSGGNEQFF
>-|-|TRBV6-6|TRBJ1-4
TGTGCCAGCAGTTACCCCGGCCAGGGAACTGAAAAACTGTTTTTT
CASSYPGQGTEKLFF